Following are 10 T cell receptor beta chains from one sample sequenced in a study of T cells in localized non-small cell lung cancer. Method: immunoSEQ multiplex PCR; TCRdb's copy keeps in-frame clones and lacks some. The sample carries tens of thousands of clones, roughly 86% recorded once. This sample comprised peripheral blood, obtained before any cancer treatment. These receptors all stem from a man aged 40-75 years with stage I squamous cell lung carcinoma.

V usage is TRBV5-5 and J usage is TRBJ1-1; 8 nucleotides match TRBD1. The CDR3 has 15 amino acids. Germline V lookup: CDR1 SGHKS, CDR2 YYEKEE (reference sequence). V dropped 1 base and J dropped 4; count of bases not matched to a gene: 6. The CDR3 coding sequence is TGTGCCAGCAGCTTGACGACAGGGGACCGCACTGAAGCTTTCTTT. Translation: CASSLTTGDRTEAFF. Full variable domain (remainder filled in from reference TRBV5-5 and TRBJ1-1): DAGVTQSPTHLIKTRGQQVTLRCSPISGHKSVSWYQQVLGQGPQFIFQYYEKEERGRGNFPDRFSARQFPNYSSELNVNALLLGDSALYLCASSLTTGDRTEAFFGQGTRLTVV.

This chain joins TRBV10-2 and TRBJ2-1; maybe TRBD2 (5 bases). CDR1 is WSHSY and CDR2 is SAAADI in the germline V gene. Trimming took 6 bases from V and 0 from J, leaving 6 bases between them. There are 13 residues in the CDR3. CDR3 in amino acids: CASREASYNEQFF. The CDR3, as DNA: TGCGCCAGCAGGGAGGCCTCCTACAATGAGCAGTTCTTC.

The chain recombines TRBV7-2 with TRBJ1-3; TRBD1 matches at 8 bases. The CDR3 runs to 17 residues. Germline lookup yields CDR1 SGHTA and CDR2 FQGNSA. V lost 4 bases and J lost 0; bases outside the gene matches: 8. In DNA, the CDR3 is TGTGCCAGCAGCTCTTCTAGGACAGGGAACTCTGGAAACACCATATATTTT. This gives the protein CASSSSRTGNSGNTIYF.

V is TRBV6-6 and J is TRBJ1-5; 9 bases are a match to TRBD1. V shed 0 bases, J shed 5 bases, and the junction held 5 bases outside the gene matches. The CDR3 consists of 16 residues. Germline V gene sequence: CDR1 MNHNY, CDR2 SVGAGI (reference sequence). The CDR3 nucleotides read TGTGCCAGCAGTTACTCAGCGACAGGGGGGCATCAGCCCCAGCATTTT. Translating gives CASSYSATGGHQPQHF.

The J gene is TRBJ1-3, the V gene TRBV28; a weak D match, TRBD1 (5 bases). The V gene's germline CDR1 is MDHEN and CDR2 SYDVKM. The CDR3 runs 14 residues. The V and J ends lost 7 bases and 3 bases respectively, with 13 bases between them. In nucleotides, the CDR3 is TGTGCCAGCAAACCGCCGGGGCTTGGAAACACCATATATTTT. Amino acid sequence: CASKPPGLGNTIYF.

This chain connects TRBV2 to TRBJ1-5; perhaps TRBD1 as D (6 bases). The CDR3 is 15 amino acids. The germline CDR1 and CDR2 sequences are SNHLY and FYNNEI. Trimming pared 4 bases from V and 7 bases from J, leaving 17 bases between. CDR3: CASSGMGARGQPQHF. CDR3 in DNA: TGTGCCAGCAGTGGGATGGGGGCACGAGGACAGCCCCAGCATTTT.

J is TRBJ2-7 and V is TRBV7-2; D may be TRBD2 (5 bases). Trimming took 1 base from V and 3 from J, leaving 10 bases between them. The CDR3 extends over 14 amino acids. Germline assignment: CDR1 SGHTA and CDR2 FQGNSA. The CDR3 sequence is CASSLVGRDYEQYF. CDR3 nucleotides: TGTGCCAGCAGCTTAGTGGGCCGGGACTACGAGCAGTACTTC.

This rearrangement joins TRBV7-6 to TRBJ1-1; no reliable D call. This CDR3 spans 14 amino acids. Germline V CDR1 and CDR2: SGHVS, FNYEAQ. V lost 4 bases to trimming and J lost 4 bases, with 13 bases between them. The CDR3, as DNA: TGTGCCAGCAGCTCCCGTGGGCAACCCACTGAAGCTTTCTTT. Residues: CASSSRGQPTEAFF.

The V gene is TRBV29-1, the J gene TRBJ1-2, with unresolved D. The CDR3 consists of 13 residues. Per the germline V gene, CDR1 is SQVTM and CDR2 is ANQGSEA. V was clipped by 3 bases and J by 4 bases, with 12 bases between them. In DNA, the CDR3 is TGCAGCGTTGAGGTCGTTGGGTTCTATGGCTACACCTTC. It is translated as CSVEVVGFYGYTF.

The chain combines TRBV28 with TRBJ1-2; the D is unclear. CDR1 is MDHEN and CDR2 is SYDVKM in the germline V gene. Trimming cost V 6 bases and J 5 bases, with 4 bases left between them. The CDR3 runs 10 residues. For the CDR3, the DNA is TGTGCCAGCAGGGGATATGGCTACACCTTC. This encodes CASRGYGYTF.